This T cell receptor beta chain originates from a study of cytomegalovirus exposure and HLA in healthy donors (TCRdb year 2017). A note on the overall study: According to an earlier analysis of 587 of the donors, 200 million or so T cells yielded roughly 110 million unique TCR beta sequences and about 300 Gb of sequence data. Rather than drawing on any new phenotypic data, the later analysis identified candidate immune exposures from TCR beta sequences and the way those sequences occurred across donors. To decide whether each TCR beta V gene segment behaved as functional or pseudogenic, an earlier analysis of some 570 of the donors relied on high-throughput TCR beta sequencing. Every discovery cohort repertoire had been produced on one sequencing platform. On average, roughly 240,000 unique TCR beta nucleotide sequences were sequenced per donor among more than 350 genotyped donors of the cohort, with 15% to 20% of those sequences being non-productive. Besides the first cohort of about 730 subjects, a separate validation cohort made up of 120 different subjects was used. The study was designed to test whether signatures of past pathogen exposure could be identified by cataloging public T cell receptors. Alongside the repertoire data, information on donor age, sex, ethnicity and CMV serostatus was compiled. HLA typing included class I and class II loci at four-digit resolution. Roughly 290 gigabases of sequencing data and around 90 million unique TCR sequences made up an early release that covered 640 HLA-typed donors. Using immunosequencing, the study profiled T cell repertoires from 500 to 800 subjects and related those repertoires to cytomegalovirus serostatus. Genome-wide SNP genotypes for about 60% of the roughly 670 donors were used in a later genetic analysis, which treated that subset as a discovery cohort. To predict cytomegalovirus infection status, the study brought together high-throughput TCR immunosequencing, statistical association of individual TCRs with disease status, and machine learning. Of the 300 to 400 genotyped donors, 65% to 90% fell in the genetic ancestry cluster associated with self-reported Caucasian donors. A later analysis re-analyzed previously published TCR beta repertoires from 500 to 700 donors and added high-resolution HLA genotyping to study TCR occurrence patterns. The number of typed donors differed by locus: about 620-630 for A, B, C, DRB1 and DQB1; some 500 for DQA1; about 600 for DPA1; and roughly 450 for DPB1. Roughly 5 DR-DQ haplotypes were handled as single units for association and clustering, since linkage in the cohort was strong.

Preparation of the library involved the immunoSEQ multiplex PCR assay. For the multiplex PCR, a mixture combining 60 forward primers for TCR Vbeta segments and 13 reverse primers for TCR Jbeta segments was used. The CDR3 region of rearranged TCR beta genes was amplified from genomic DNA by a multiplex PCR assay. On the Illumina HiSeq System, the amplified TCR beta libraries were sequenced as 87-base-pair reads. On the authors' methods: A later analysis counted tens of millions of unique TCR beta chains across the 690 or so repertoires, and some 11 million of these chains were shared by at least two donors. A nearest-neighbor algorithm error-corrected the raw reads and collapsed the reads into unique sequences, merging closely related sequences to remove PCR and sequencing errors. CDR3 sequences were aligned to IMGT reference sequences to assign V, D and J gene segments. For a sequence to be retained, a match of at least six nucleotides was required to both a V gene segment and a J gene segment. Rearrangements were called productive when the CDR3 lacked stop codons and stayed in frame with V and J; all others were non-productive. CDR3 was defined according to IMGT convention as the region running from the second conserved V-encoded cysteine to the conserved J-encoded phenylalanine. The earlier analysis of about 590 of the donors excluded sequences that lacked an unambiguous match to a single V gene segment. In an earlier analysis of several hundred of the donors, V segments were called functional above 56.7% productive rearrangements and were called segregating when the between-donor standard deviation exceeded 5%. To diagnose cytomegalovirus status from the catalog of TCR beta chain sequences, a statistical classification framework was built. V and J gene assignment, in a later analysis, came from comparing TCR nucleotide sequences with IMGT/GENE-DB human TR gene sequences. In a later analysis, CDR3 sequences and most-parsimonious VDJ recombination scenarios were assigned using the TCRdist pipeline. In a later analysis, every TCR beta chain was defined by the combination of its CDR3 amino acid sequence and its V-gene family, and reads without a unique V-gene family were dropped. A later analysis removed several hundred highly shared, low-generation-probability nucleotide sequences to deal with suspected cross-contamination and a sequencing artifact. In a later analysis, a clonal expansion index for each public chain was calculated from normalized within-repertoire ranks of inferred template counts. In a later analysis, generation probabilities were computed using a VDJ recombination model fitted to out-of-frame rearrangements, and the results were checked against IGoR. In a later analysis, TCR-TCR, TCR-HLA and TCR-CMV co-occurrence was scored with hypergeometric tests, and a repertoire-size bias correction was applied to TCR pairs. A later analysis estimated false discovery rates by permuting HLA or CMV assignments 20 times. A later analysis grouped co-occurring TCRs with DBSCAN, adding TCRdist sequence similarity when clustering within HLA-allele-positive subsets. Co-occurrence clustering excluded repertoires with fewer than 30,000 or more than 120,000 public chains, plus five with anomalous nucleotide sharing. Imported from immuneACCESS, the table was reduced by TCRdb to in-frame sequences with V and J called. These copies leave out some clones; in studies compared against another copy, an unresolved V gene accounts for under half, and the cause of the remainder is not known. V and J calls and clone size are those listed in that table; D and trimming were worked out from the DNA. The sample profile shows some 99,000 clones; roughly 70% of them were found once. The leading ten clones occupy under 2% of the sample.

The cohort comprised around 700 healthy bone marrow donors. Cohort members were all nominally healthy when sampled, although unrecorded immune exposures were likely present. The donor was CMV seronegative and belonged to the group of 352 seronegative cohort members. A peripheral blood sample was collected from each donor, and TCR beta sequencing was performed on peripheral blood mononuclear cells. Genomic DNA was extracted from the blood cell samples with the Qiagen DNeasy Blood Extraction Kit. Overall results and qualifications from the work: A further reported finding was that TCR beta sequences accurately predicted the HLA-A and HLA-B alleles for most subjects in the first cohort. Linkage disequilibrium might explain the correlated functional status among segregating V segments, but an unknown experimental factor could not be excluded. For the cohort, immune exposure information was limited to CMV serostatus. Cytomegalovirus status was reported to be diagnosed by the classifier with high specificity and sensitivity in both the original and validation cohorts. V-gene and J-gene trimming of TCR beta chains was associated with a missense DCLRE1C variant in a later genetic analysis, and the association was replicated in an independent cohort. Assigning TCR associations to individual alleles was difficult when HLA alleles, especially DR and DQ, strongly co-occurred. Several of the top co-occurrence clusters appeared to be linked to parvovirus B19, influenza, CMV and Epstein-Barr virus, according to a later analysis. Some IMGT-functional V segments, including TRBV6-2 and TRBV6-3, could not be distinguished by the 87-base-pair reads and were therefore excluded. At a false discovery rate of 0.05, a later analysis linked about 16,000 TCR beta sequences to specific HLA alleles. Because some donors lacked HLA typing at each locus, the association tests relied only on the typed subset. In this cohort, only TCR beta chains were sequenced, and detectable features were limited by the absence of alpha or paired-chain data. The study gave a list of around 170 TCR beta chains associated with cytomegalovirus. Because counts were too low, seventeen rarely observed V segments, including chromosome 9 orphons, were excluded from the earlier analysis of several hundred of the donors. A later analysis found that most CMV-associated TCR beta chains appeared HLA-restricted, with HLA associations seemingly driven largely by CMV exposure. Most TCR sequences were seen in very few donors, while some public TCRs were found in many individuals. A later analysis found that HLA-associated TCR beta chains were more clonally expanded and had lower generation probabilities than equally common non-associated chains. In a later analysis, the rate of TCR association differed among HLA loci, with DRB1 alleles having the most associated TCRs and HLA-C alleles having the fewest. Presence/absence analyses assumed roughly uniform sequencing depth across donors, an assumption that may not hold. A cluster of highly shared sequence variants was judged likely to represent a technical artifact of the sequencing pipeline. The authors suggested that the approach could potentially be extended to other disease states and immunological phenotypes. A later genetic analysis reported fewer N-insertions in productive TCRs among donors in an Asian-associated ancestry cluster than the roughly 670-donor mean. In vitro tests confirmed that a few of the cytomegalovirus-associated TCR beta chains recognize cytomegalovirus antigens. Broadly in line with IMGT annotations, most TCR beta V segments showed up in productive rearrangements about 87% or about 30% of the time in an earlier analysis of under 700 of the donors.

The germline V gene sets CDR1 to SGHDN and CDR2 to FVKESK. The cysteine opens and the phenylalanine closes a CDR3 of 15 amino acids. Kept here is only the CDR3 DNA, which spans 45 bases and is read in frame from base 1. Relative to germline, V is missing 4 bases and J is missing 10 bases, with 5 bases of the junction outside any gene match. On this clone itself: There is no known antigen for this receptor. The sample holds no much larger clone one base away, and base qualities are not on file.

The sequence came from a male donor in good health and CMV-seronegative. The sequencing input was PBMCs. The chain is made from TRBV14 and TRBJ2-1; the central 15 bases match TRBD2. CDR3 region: CASSPGLAGGWEQFF. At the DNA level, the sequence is TGTGCCAGCAGCCCCGGACTAGCGGGAGGGTGGGAGCAGTTCTTC.